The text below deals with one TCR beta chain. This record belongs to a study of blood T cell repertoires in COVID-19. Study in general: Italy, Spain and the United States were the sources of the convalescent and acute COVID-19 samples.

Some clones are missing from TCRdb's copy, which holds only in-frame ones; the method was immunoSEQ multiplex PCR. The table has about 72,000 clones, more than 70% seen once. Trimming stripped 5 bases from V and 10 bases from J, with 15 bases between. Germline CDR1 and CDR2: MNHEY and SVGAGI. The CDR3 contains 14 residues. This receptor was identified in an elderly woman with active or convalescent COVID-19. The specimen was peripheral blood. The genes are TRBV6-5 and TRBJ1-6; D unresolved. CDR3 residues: CASSPGRVGSPLHF. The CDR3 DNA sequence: TGTGCCAGCAGTCCCGGGAGGGTGGGATCACCCCTCCACTTT.